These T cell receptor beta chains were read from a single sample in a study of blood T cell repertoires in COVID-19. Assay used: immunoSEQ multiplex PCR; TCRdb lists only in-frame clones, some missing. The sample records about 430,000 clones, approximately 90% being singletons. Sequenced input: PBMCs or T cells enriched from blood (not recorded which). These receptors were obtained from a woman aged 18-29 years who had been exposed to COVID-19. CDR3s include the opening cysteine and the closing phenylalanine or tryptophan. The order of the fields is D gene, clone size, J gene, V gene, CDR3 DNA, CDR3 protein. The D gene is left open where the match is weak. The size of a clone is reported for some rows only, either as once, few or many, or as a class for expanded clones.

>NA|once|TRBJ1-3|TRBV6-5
TGTGCCAGCAGTTACTCTCACCCGAGCTCTGGAAACACCATATATTTT
CASSYSHPSSGNTIYF
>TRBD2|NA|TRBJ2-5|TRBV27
TGTGCCAGCAGTCTGGGGACTAGCGGGAGTCGGGAGACCCAGTACTTC
CASSLGTSGSRETQYF
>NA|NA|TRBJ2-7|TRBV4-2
TGTGCCAGCAGCCAAGGGGGAGGGGGATACTACGAGCAGTACTTC
CASSQGGGGYYEQYF
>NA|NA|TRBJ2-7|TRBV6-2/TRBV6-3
TGTGCCAGCAGTCTACTAGGGTACGAGCAGTACTTC
CASSLLGYEQYF
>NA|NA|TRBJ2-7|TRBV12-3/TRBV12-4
TGTGCCAGCAGTTTAGCAGCCCACGAGCAGTACTTC
CASSLAAHEQYF
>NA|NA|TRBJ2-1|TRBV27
TGTGCCAGCAGTTTAGAACTAGGGGGGGATGAGCAGTTCTTC
CASSLELGGDEQFF
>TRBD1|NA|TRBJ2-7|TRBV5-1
TGCGCCAGCAGCCCCGCCGGGACAGGGACCTACGAGCAGTACTTC
CASSPAGTGTYEQYF
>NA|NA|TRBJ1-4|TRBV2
TGTGCCAGCAGTGGACAGGCGACTACAACTAATGAAAAACTGTTTTTT
CASSGQATTTNEKLFF
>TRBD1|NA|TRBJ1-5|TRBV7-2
TGTGCCAGCAGCCCGTGGTTAGGGGGCAGGGAGCCCCAGCATTTT
CASSPWLGGREPQHF
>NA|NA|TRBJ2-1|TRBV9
TGTGCCAGCAGCGCCCGCCGGGACTTTTACAATGAGCAGTTCTTC
CASSARRDFYNEQFF
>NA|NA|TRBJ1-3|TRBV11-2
TGTGCCAGCAGCCCCGGACTCCTCCGAGACTCTGGAAACACCATATATTTT
CASSPGLLRDSGNTIYF
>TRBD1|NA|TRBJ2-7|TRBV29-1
TGCAGCGCTGGGACAGATTCCTACGAGCAGTACTTC
CSAGTDSYEQYF
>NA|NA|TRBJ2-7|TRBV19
TGTGCCAGTAGTATTGACAGATACTACGAGCAGTACTTC
CASSIDRYYEQYF
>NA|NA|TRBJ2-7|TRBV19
TGTGCCAGTAAGCCTCAGGGGAGCGGGACTTACGAGCAGTACTTC
CASKPQGSGTYEQYF
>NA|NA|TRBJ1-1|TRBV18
TGTGCCAGCTCACCACCGGAGTTGAACACTGAAGCTTTCTTT
CASSPPELNTEAFF
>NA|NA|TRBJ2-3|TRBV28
TGTGCCAGCAGTTTTAATGCGCCGAGCGATACGCAGTATTTT
CASSFNAPSDTQYF
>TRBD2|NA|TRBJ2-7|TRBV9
TGTGCCAGCAGCCAAACTAGCGGGAGTTTGGAAGAGCAGTACTTC
CASSQTSGSLEEQYF
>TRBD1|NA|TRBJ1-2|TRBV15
TGTGCCACCAGGACCCGTGGACAGGGCCTTTCGGACTATGGCTACACCTTC
CATRTRGQGLSDYGYTF
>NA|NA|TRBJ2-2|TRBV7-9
TGTGCCAGCGTAACACCGAACACCGGGGAGCTGTTTTTT
CASVTPNTGELFF
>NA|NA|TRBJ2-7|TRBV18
TGTGCCAGCTCACGGGGGGACGAGCAGTACTTC
CASSRGDEQYF
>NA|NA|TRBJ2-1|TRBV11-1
TGTGCCAGCAGCCCGCGACTCTACACCTCCTACAATGAGCAGTTCTTC
CASSPRLYTSYNEQFF
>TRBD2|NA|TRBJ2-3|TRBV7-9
TGTGCCAGCACTTCCTTGCAAACTAGCGCCACCACAGATACGCAGTATTTT
CASTSLQTSATTDTQYF
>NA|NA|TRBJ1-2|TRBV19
TGTGCCAGTAGTATGGTTGGTTCAGGGGATGGCTACACCTTC
CASSMVGSGDGYTF
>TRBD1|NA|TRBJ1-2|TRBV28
TGTGCCAGCAGTTTACTACAGGGGGCCCATGGCTACACCTTC
CASSLLQGAHGYTF
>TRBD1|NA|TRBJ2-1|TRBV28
TGTGCCAGCAGTTTCAAGGCCCTCAGGGGGTATGAGCAGTTCTTC
CASSFKALRGYEQFF
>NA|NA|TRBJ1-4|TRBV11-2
TGTGCCAGCAGCGGCCAACAGGGTCTCTATGAAAAACTGTTTTTT
CASSGQQGLYEKLFF
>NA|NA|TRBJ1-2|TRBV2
TGTGCCAGCACTATCCCTTTAATCCAGGGGCTTAAGGATGGCTACACCTTC
CASTIPLIQGLKDGYTF
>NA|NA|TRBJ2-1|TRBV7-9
TGTGCCAGCAGCCCCACTAGTGCGGTTGAGCAGTTCTTC
CASSPTSAVEQFF
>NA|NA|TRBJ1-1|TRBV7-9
TGTGCCAGCAGCTTGGCCCTAGGGGATAACACTGAAGCTTTCTTT
CASSLALGDNTEAFF
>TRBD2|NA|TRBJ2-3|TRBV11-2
TGTGCCAGCACCCTAGAGGCGGGAGAGGTAGATACGCAGTATTTT
CASTLEAGEVDTQYF
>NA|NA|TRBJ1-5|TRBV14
TGTGCCAGCAGCCAAGGGGCAGGAAATCAGCCCCAGCATTTT
CASSQGAGNQPQHF
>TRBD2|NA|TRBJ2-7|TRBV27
TGTGCCAGCAGTTTTGGGAGGGGCTCTCACGAGCAGTACTTC
CASSFGRGSHEQYF
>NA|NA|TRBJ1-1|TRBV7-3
TGTGCCAGCAGCGTCGACGGGGGGGAGAACACTGAAGCTTTCTTT
CASSVDGGENTEAFF
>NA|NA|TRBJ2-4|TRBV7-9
TGTGCCAGCAGCTCAGGGGCGGCCAAAAACATTCAGTACTTC
CASSSGAAKNIQYF
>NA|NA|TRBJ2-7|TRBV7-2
TGTGCCAGCCAAGGGCCTAGCAGTTACTACGAGCAGTACTTC
CASQGPSSYYEQYF
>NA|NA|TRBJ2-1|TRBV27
TGTGCCAGCAGTTTTACGGGAGTCCCCCACAATGAGCAGTTCTTC
CASSFTGVPHNEQFF
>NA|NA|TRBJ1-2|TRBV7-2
TGTGCCAGCAGCACCCAGAACTATGGCTACACCTTC
CASSTQNYGYTF
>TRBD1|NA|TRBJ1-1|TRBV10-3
TGTGCCATCAGTGACACACAGGGGGGGAACACTGAAGCTTTCTTT
CAISDTQGGNTEAFF
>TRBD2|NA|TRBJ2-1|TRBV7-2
TGTGCCAGCAGCTTAGATAGCGGGTATTGGGGTGGTGAGCAGTTCTTC
CASSLDSGYWGGEQFF
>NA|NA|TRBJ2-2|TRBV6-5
TGTGCCAGCAGTTTCTCAGGGGTGGCCGGGGAGCTGTTTTTT
CASSFSGVAGELFF
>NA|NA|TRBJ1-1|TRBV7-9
TGTGCCAGCAGCTTAGACTTTCAGGCCAGGAACACTGAAGCTTTCTTT
CASSLDFQARNTEAFF
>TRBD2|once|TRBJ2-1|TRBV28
TGTGCCAGCAGAACCGGGGGGGCCGGCTCCTACAATGAGCAGTTCTTC
CASRTGGAGSYNEQFF
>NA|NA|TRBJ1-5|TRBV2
TGTGCCAGCAGTGACCGGTCCCAGCCCCAGCATTTT
CASSDRSQPQHF
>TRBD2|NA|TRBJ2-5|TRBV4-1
TGCGCCAGCAGCCAAGATGCTAGCGGGGGGGCCAGGGAGACCCAGTACTTC
CASSQDASGGARETQYF
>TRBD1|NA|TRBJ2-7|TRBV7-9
TGTGCCAGCAGCCAACCCGGGACAGGGGGGTACTTC
CASSQPGTGGYF
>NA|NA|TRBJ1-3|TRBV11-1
TGTGCCAGCAGCCCAGACAGGAGCTCTGGAAACACCATATATTTT
CASSPDRSSGNTIYF
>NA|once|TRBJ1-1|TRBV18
TGTGCCAGCTCACACCAACAGGGTCTCACTGAAGCTTTCTTT
CASSHQQGLTEAFF
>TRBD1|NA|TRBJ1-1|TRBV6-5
TGTGCCAGCAGTCGGACAGGACGGGACACTGAAGCTTTCTTT
CASSRTGRDTEAFF
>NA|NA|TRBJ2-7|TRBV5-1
TGCGCCAGCAGCTTGGGACAGGTTCTGACCTACGAGCAGTACTTC
CASSLGQVLTYEQYF
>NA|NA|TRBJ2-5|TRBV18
TGTGCCAGCTCTTTGAGCCGGGACTACCAAGAGACCCAGTACTTC
CASSLSRDYQETQYF
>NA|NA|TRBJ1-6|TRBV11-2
TGTGCCAGCAGCCACGGGAGGGGCCAGTATAATTCACCCCTCCACTTT
CASSHGRGQYNSPLHF
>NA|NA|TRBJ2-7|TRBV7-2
TGTGCCAGCAGCTTAGGGACTACGGGGAACGAGCAGTACTTC
CASSLGTTGNEQYF
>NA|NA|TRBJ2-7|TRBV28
TGTGCCAGCAGTTCCAGGGTGTCCTACGAGCAGTACTTC
CASSSRVSYEQYF
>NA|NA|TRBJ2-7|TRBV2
TGTGCCAGCAGTGAAATGGTGAACAGAAAATACGAGCAGTACTTC
CASSEMVNRKYEQYF
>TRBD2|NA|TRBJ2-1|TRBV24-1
TGTGCCACCAGTGATTTGGGTAGCGGGAGTCCTCACAATGAGCAGTTCTTC
CATSDLGSGSPHNEQFF
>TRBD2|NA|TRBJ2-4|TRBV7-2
TGTGCCAGCAATCCGGGACTAGCGGGGTTCAACGCCAAAAACATTCAGTACTTC
CASNPGLAGFNAKNIQYF
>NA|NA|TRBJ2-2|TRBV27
TGTGCCAGCAAACGCGCAGGGAACACCGGGGAGCTGTTTTTT
CASKRAGNTGELFF
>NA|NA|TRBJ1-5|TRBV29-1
TGCAGCGTTGGGGGGGACGGCAGTCGGCAGCCCCAGCATTTT
CSVGGDGSRQPQHF
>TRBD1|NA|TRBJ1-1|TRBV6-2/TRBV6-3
TGTGCCAGCAGTTATCGAGGACAGGTGAACACTGAAGCTTTCTTT
CASSYRGQVNTEAFF